Listed here is a single T cell receptor beta chain. What it binds is unknown. CDR1 and CDR2 from the germline V gene are LNHDA and SQIVND (reference sequence). This CDR3 spans 14 amino acids. J gave up 3 bases and V 6 bases, and 7 bases lay outside the gene matches. These data are taken from a study of shared clonotypes between healthy human individuals. Study-wide findings and caveats: Generation of non-shared clonotypes was less probable than generation of clonotypes shared by all four donors.

Clones were read by immunoSEQ multiplex PCR, and TCRdb kept only the in-frame ones, dropping some. The top ten clones hold 1.5% to 2% of a sample with around 720,000 clones, approximately 73% of them seen once. The gene calls are TRBV19 and TRBJ2-7; 8 nucleotides match TRBD1. The origin of this receptor is a woman aged 25-40 years in good health. The source material was memory CD4+ T cells sorted from blood. The subset was: CD45RA-negative fraction. This chain's CDR3 is CASRRRTGYYEQYF. CDR3 DNA sequence: TGTGCCAGTAGAAGGAGGACAGGGTACTACGAGCAGTACTTC.